This TCR beta chain was found in a study of blood T cell repertoires in COVID-19. Whole-study context: Researchers got acute and convalescent COVID-19 samples from the United States, Italy and Spain. The analysed material was cDNA or gDNA that came from T cells, B-cell-depleted T cells, or PBMCs.

There are 14 residues in the CDR3. Germline CDR1 SGHVS, CDR2 FQNEAQ. Trimming took off 3 bases at V and 3 bases at J, with 9 bases between the two ends. The repertoire was sequenced with immunoSEQ multiplex PCR; TCRdb's copy has only in-frame clones and lacks some. This table has about 200,000 clones, under 90% appearing once. Cohorts were based on clinical histories the participants reported. Within 2 weeks before study entry, exposed participants met a COVID-19 case. Sample: PBMCs or T cells enriched from blood (not recorded which). The chain employs TRBV7-8 and TRBJ1-3; weak D call: TRBD1 (5 bases). The origin of this receptor is a woman in her forties or fifties who had been exposed to COVID-19. The CDR3 DNA is TGTGCCAGCAGCTTTCCGGGGGTTGGAAACACCATATATTTT. This gives the protein CASSFPGVGNTIYF.